These 2 T cell receptor beta chains originate from one sample sequenced in a study of beta chain features in type 1 diabetes. All of the isolated RNA was reverse transcribed, so expressed TCRB transcripts were sequenced. The assay was immunoSEQ multiplex PCR, and TCRdb's table has in-frame clones only and misses some. The data hold hundreds of thousands of clones, with roughly a sixth observed a single time. The sequenced sample was naive CD4+ T cells from blood. These receptors all stem from a man between 18 and 29 years old in good health.

This clone was observed a handful of times. V gene TRBV7-2 combines with J gene TRBJ1-1; weak D call: TRBD1 (5 bases). This CDR3 comprises 15 residues. The germline V and J ends were trimmed by 6 bases and 4 bases, with 18 bases remaining between them. Germline values: CDR1 SGHTA, CDR2 FQGNSA. CDR3 sequence: CASRRDPLTGTEAFF. In nucleotides, the CDR3 is TGTGCCAGCAGGAGGGACCCTTTAACGGGCACTGAAGCTTTCTTT.

This clone was seen a handful of times. The chain links TRBV10-3 to TRBJ1-1; weak D call: TRBD1 (6 bases). Looked up from germline, CDR1 is ENHRY and CDR2 is SYGVKD. The CDR3 length is 16 residues. V was trimmed by 2 bases and J by 2 bases, leaving 15 bases between them. The CDR3 sequence: CAISETTGSGNTEAFF. CDR3 nucleotide sequence: TGTGCCATCAGTGAGACGACAGGTTCGGGAAACACTGAAGCTTTCTTT.